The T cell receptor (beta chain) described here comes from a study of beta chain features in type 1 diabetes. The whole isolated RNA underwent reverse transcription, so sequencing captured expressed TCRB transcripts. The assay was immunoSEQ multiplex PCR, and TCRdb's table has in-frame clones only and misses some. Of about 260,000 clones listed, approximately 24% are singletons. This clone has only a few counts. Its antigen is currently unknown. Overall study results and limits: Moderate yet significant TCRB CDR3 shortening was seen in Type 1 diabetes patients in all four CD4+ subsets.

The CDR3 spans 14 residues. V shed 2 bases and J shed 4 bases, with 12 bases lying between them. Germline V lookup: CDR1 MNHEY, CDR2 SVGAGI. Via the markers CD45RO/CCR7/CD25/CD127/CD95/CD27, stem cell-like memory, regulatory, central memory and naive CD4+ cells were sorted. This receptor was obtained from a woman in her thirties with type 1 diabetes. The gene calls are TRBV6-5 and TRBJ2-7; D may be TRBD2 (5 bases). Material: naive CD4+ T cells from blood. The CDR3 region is CASSYDGNTYEQYF. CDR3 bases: TGTGCCAGCAGTTACGACGGGAATACGTACGAGCAGTACTTC.